This T cell receptor (beta chain) originates from a study of cytomegalovirus exposure and HLA in healthy donors. The germline V gene encodes CDR1 SGHDT and CDR2 YYEEEE. The length of the CDR3 is 15 residues. Deletions cut 4 bases from V and 2 bases from J, with 16 bases between. The PCR used 60 Vbeta and 13 Jbeta primers. The data were produced by immunoSEQ multiplex PCR, yet TCRdb's version contains in-frame clones alone and is incomplete. The data contain 160,000 or so clones, around three quarters of them singletons. This clone was detected only once. The source of this sequence is a man in his forties in good health and CMV-seronegative. Sequencing was done on a sample of PBMCs. The chain couples TRBV5-6 to TRBJ2-7, with D possibly matching TRBD2 (6 bases). The chain's CDR3 is CASSLPGVPTYEQYF. The CDR3, as DNA: TGTGCCAGCAGCCTGCCGGGGGTACCTACCTACGAGCAGTACTTC.